Listed here is a single T cell receptor (beta chain). Its antigen is unidentified. CDR3 size: 14 residues. Deletions cut 4 bases from V and 6 bases from J, with 14 bases between. Germline CDR1 reads PRHDT; CDR2 reads FYEKMQ (reference sequence). Repertoires were generated with immunoSEQ multiplex PCR, while TCRdb's copy carries only in-frame clones and drops some. The table shows 75,000 to 100,000 clones, with roughly nine tenths occurring only once. This sample is drawn from a study of T cell responses to AZD1222 COVID-19 vaccine. Findings and limits, study-wide: Recipients of two AZD1222 doses showed rising Spike-specific TCR breadth and depth.

This chain links TRBV13 with TRBJ2-3; perhaps TRBD1 as D (6 bases). This clonotype was sampled from an adult in good health. The material was peripheral blood, obtained on day 0 of AZD1222 vaccination. The CDR3 DNA follows: TGTGCCAGCAGCTCTACCCAGGGGTTGGATACGCAGTATTTT. Its protein product is CASSSTQGLDTQYF.